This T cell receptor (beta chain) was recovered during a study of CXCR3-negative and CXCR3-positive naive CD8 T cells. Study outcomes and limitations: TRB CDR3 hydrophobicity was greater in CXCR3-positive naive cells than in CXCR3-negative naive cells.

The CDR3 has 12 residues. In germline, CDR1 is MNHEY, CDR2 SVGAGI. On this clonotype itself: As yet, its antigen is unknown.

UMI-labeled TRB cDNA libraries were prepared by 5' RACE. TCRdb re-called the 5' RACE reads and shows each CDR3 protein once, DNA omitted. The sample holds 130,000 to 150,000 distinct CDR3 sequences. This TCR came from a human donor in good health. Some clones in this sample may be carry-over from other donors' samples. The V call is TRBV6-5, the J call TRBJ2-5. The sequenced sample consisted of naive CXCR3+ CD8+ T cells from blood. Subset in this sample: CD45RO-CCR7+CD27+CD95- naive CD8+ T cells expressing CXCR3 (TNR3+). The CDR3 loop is CASRPHAATQYF.